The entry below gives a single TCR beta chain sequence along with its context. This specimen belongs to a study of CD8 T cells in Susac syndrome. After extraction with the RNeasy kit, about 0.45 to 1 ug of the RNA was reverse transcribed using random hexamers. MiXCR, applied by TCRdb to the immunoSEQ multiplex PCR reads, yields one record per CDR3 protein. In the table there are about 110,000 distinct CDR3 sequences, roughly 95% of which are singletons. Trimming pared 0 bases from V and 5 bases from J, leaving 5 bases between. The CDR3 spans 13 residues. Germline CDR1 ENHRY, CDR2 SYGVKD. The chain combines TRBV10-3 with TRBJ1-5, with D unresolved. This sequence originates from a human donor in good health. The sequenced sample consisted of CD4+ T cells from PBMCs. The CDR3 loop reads CAISESSYQPQHF. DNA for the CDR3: TGTGCCATCAGTGAGTCTTCATATCAGCCCCAGCATTTT.